The 26 T cell receptor beta chains below all came from one sample that was sequenced in a study of T cell responses to AZD1222 COVID-19 vaccine. The method was immunoSEQ multiplex PCR; TCRdb's version includes in-frame clones alone and lacks a portion of them. The sample consists of 75,000 to 100,000 clones, about nine tenths of them appearing once. Sequenced here: peripheral blood, sampled on day 0 of AZD1222 vaccination. All receptors derive from an adult in good health.

The chain recombines TRBV13 with TRBJ2-7; D not resolved. The germline CDR1 and CDR2 sequences are PRHDT and FYEKMQ (reference sequence). The CDR3 covers 14 residues. V was clipped by 2 bases and J by 0 bases, with 8 bases between them. The CDR3 coding sequence is TGTGCCAGCAGCTTAAGCCGGATCTCCTACGAGCAGTACTTC. Translating it yields CASSLSRISYEQYF.

The chain combines TRBV4-2 with TRBJ2-1; no firm D call. Per germline, CDR1 LGHNA and CDR2 YNFKEQ. V dropped 0 bases and J dropped 7 bases, with 16 bases sitting between them. CDR3 length equals 16 residues. The CDR3 spells CASSQDISDAANEQFF. As DNA, the CDR3 is TGTGCCAGCAGCCAAGATATTTCGGACGCCGCAAATGAGCAGTTCTTC.

The chain is built from TRBV14 and TRBJ2-2; 7 nucleotides line up with TRBD1. V shed 0 bases and J 6 bases; nucleotides not matched to a gene: 10. The CDR3 has 17 amino acids. Per the germline V gene, CDR1 is SGHDN and CDR2 is FVKESK. CDR3 in amino acids: CASSQEKPTGRSGELFF. The CDR3 DNA is TGTGCCAGCAGCCAAGAAAAGCCGACAGGGCGGTCCGGGGAGCTGTTTTTT. The variable domain in full, completed from reference TRBV14 and TRBJ2-2, reads EAGVTQFPSHSVIEKGQTVTLRCDPISGHDNLYWYRRVMGKEIKFLLHFVKESKQDESGMPNNRFLAERTGGTYSTLKVQPAELEDSGVYFCASSQEKPTGRSGELFFGEGSRLTVL.

The chain couples TRBV7-9 to TRBJ1-5; D possibly corresponds to TRBD1 (6 bases). Germline V gene data show CDR1 as SEHNR and CDR2 as FQNEAQ (reference sequence). V lost 5 bases and J lost 4, with 18 bases in between. This CDR3 contains 16 residues. CDR3 nucleotide sequence: TGTGCCAGCAGCGGTATCGGGGGGCGCGGGAATCAGCCCCAGCATTTT. This codes for CASSGIGGRGNQPQHF.

This clone has just one count. The rearrangement joins TRBV5-4 to TRBJ1-2, with TRBD1 matching over 7 bases. Per germline, CDR1 SGHNT and CDR2 YYREEE (reference sequence). The CDR3 has 14 residues. With 4 bases clipped from V and 2 bases from J, the junction kept 5 bases outside the gene matches. The CDR3 region is CASSGGGGNYGYTF. The CDR3, as DNA: TGTGCCAGCAGCGGAGGAGGGGGCAACTATGGCTACACCTTC.

This clone was detected a few times. The chain is built from TRBV19 and TRBJ1-5; 7 bases map to TRBD1. V was pared by 2 bases and J by 9 bases, with 10 bases of the junction left unmatched. Germline CDR1 is LNHDA and CDR2 is SQIVND (reference sequence). The CDR3 loop spans 15 amino acids. CDR3 sequence: CASSISRGGGRPQHF. CDR3 nucleotide sequence: TGTGCCAGTAGTATATCCAGGGGGGGAGGTCGGCCCCAGCATTTT.

The chain joins TRBV25-1 to TRBJ1-6; D gene unclear. The CDR3 is 12 amino acids. Trimming left V 6 bases short and J 5 bases short, with 5 bases between. Germline CDR1 MGHDK, CDR2 SYGVNS. CDR3 protein: CASSPDNSPLHF. The CDR3 DNA follows: TGTGCCAGCAGCCCCGATAATTCACCCCTCCACTTT.

The chain links TRBV29-1 to TRBJ1-1, with D uncertain. Germline lookup yields CDR1 SQVTM and CDR2 ANQGSEA. The V and J ends lost 1 base and 10 bases respectively, with 13 bases between them. This CDR3 comprises 12 residues. CDR3 bases: TGCAGCGTTGAAGTTGTAGGGATGGGAGCTTTCTTT. It translates to CSVEVVGMGAFF.

The rearrangement links TRBV5-1 to TRBJ1-1, with a weak D call TRBD1 (5 bases). The CDR3 has 13 amino acids. Between the trimmed V and J ends, which lost 0 bases and 6 bases, there was a span of 9 bases. The V gene's germline CDR1 is SGHRS and CDR2 YFSETQ. The CDR3 bases are TGCGCCAGCAGCTTGGCCGACAGTCCTGAAGCTTTCTTT. It yields the protein CASSLADSPEAFF.

This rearrangement joins TRBV3-1 (or the pseudogene TRBV3-2) to TRBJ2-1, with 8 nucleotides matching TRBD2. CDR3 length equals 14 residues. The J segment lost 8 bases and the V segment lost 2 bases, leaving 5 bases of the junction unmatched. Germline V gene lookup returns CDR1 LGHDT and CDR2 YNNKEL (reference sequence). The DNA of the CDR3 is TGTGCCAGCAGCCAAAGTCTAGCGGGCTATGAGCAGTTCTTC. Amino acid sequence: CASSQSLAGYEQFF.

This clone was recorded once. The chain recombines TRBV19 with TRBJ2-1; 9 bases are shared with TRBD2. J lost 9 bases, V lost 4 bases, and 16 bases had no gene match. Germline CDR1 reads LNHDA; CDR2 reads SQIVND (reference sequence). The CDR3 totals 17 residues. DNA for the CDR3: TGTGCCAGTAGTAGACCGCCCGGCAGCGGGGGGCAATTTGAGCAGTTCTTC. It is translated as CASSRPPGSGGQFEQFF.

The chain employs TRBV30 and TRBJ2-7, with 15 bases identical to TRBD2. Trimming removed 0 bases from V and 5 bases from J; junction bases left unmatched: 11. The CDR3 is 18 amino acids. Germline CDR1 and CDR2: GTSNPN and SVGIG (reference sequence). The chain's CDR3 is CAWSVQRTSGRVDHEQYF. The CDR3 region has the DNA TGTGCCTGGAGTGTACAAAGGACTAGCGGGAGGGTAGACCACGAGCAGTACTTC. Full variable domain (outside the CDR3, taken from reference TRBV30 and TRBJ2-7): SQTIHQWPATLVQPVGSPLSLECTVEGTSNPNLYWYRQAAGRGLQLLFYSVGIGQISSEVPQNLSASRPQDRQFILSSKKLLLSDSGFYLCAWSVQRTSGRVDHEQYFGPGTRLTVT.

There are a few counts of this clone. The J gene is TRBJ2-7, the V gene TRBV3-1 (or the pseudogene TRBV3-2); 16 bases agree with TRBD2. The CDR3 spans 20 residues. Germline V gives CDR1 LGHDT, CDR2 YNNKEL (reference sequence). V lost 3 bases to trimming and J lost 3 bases; unmatched junction nucleotides: 14. CDR3 sequence (DNA): TGTGCCAGCAGCCATGCCGGGACTAGCGGGAGGGCCGGACCTCTCTACGAGCAGTACTTC. Translated, it gives CASSHAGTSGRAGPLYEQYF.

This chain links TRBV15 with TRBJ1-2; possible D gene TRBD1, 6 bases. The CDR3 contains 15 residues. Trimming stripped 1 base from V and 7 bases from J, with 16 bases between. CDR1 and CDR2 from the germline V gene are LNHNV and YYDKDF (reference sequence). CDR3 sequence: CATSRAGEGEAGYTF. Here the CDR3 DNA reads TGTGCCACCAGCAGAGCTGGCGAGGGGGAGGCTGGCTACACCTTC.

The rearrangement joins TRBV4-1 to TRBJ1-2; D unclear. From germline, CDR1 is MGHRA and CDR2 YSYEKL. The V and J ends lost 2 bases and 6 bases respectively, with 16 bases between them. The CDR3 runs to 15 residues. CDR3 sequence (DNA): TGCGCCAGCAGCCAACCCAGTAAGAGAGAGGATGGCTACACCTTC. Amino acids: CASSQPSKREDGYTF.

This chain connects TRBV12-3 or TRBV12-4 to TRBJ1-2; weak D call: TRBD1 (5 bases). The CDR3 has 13 amino acids. V lost 6 bases and J 7 bases, leaving 15 bases between the germline ends. The CDR3 coding sequence is TGTGCCAGCAGCCCACAGGATATAGGTGGCTACACCTTC. It specifies CASSPQDIGGYTF.

The chain combines TRBV3-1 (or the pseudogene TRBV3-2) with TRBJ1-2, with D perhaps TRBD1 (6 bases). Germline V gene sequence: CDR1 LGHDT, CDR2 YNNKEL (reference sequence). V was clipped by 5 bases and J by 6 bases, with 13 bases between them. The CDR3 runs 13 residues. CDR3 nucleotides: TGTGCCAGCAGCTCGGACAGCTCACATGGCTACACCTTC. Protein: CASSSDSSHGYTF.

The rearrangement uses TRBV5-1 and TRBJ1-4; D is possibly TRBD1 (5 bases). Trimming shortened V by 0 bases and J by 8 bases, and 14 bases separated the two germline ends. The CDR3 has 15 amino acids. Germline CDR1 reads SGHRS; CDR2 reads YFSETQ. CDR3: CASSLGEGLQEKLFF. In nucleotides, the CDR3 is TGCGCCAGCAGCTTGGGAGAGGGACTTCAGGAAAAACTGTTTTTT.

The genes are TRBV6-5 and TRBJ2-7; a weak D match, TRBD2 (6 bases). V gave up 2 bases and J gave up 7 bases, with 6 bases separating them. Germline V CDR1 and CDR2: MNHEY, SVGAGI. CDR3 length: 11 residues. The CDR3 DNA sequence: TGTGCCAGCAGTTACAGCGGGGAGCAGTACTTC. Amino acids: CASSYSGEQYF.

On this clone: Other DNA sequences in the same sample also yield this CDR3. The chain is built from TRBV20-1 and TRBJ1-2, with a weak D call TRBD1 (5 bases). CDR3 length: 12 residues. With 3 bases removed from V and 2 bases from J, the gap between germline ends came to 7 bases. Germline V gene data show CDR1 as DFQATT and CDR2 as SNEGSKA (reference sequence). The CDR3 DNA is TGCAGTGCTAGTGGGGGGAACTATGGCTACACCTTC. Its protein is CSASGGNYGYTF.

The chain combines TRBV9 with TRBJ2-2; TRBD1 matches 11 bases. Germline loops: CDR1 SGDLS, CDR2 YYNGEE. V was pared by 2 bases and J by 7 bases, with 10 bases of the junction left unmatched. The CDR3 runs to 17 residues. CDR3 in DNA: TGTGCCAGCAGCGTTGGACAGGGGGCGCTTGGGGGCGGGGAGCTGTTTTTT. Amino acids: CASSVGQGALGGGELFF.

The chain carries TRBV11-3 and TRBJ1-1; the D is unclear. Germline-derived CDR1 and CDR2 are SGHNT and YENEEA. The CDR3 extends over 13 amino acids. Between the trimmed V and J ends, which lost 5 bases and 6 bases, there was a span of 13 bases. CDR3 coding DNA: TGTGCCAGCAGCACCGGTGAGGTATCTGAAGCTTTCTTT. It is translated as CASSTGEVSEAFF. Variable domain in full (rest from reference TRBV11-3 and TRBJ1-1): EAGVVQSPRYKIIEKKQPVAFWCNPISGHNTLYWYLQNLGQGPELLIRYENEEAVDDSQLPKDRFSAERLKGVDSTLKIQPAELGDSAVYLCASSTGEVSEAFFGQGTRLTVV.

The V gene is TRBV11-3, the J gene TRBJ1-4, with D unresolved. Trimming cost V 3 bases and J 4 bases, with 9 bases left between them. The CDR3 covers 14 residues. Looked up from germline, CDR1 is SGHNT and CDR2 is YENEEA. The DNA of the CDR3 is TGTGCCAGCAGCTTTACGGAACTTAATGAAAAACTGTTTTTT. Amino acid sequence: CASSFTELNEKLFF.

Notes on this clone: This specimen includes other DNA sequences encoding the same CDR3. V gene TRBV5-1 combines with J gene TRBJ1-2, with no clear D. Germline lookup yields CDR1 SGHRS and CDR2 YFSETQ. The CDR3 runs to 14 residues. Deletions cut 0 bases from V and 2 bases from J, with 8 bases between. The CDR3 protein is CASSLGGENYGYTF. In DNA, the CDR3 is TGCGCCAGCAGCTTGGGGGGAGAGAACTATGGCTACACCTTC. The variable domain in full, completed from reference TRBV5-1 and TRBJ1-2, reads KAGVTQTPRYLIKTRGQQVTLSCSPISGHRSVSWYQQTPGQGLQFLFEYFSETQRNKGNFPGRFSGRQFSNSRSEMNVSTLELGDSALYLCASSLGGENYGYTFGSGTRLTVV.

The rearrangement uses TRBV7-9 and TRBJ1-6; D may be TRBD1 (5 bases). CDR3 size: 13 residues. Per the germline V gene, CDR1 is SEHNR and CDR2 is FQNEAQ (reference sequence). The germline V and J ends were trimmed by 1 base and 10 bases, with 8 bases remaining between them. CDR3: CASSLVEGSPLHF. CDR3 DNA sequence: TGTGCCAGCAGCTTAGTGGAGGGGTCACCCCTCCACTTT.

The chain carries TRBV19 and TRBJ1-1, with TRBD1 matching over 7 bases. Looked up from germline, CDR1 is LNHDA and CDR2 is SQIVND (reference sequence). With V trimmed by 2 bases and J by 5 bases, 8 bases remained unmatched. The length of the CDR3 is 15 residues. CDR3 in amino acids: CASSILEGARTEAFF. The CDR3 DNA follows: TGTGCCAGTAGTATATTGGAGGGGGCGAGGACTGAAGCTTTCTTT.